This paragraph covers one T cell receptor (beta chain) sequence. These data belong to a study of blood T cell repertoires in COVID-19. In the study overall: PBMCs, B-cell-depleted T cells, or T cells were the source of the cDNA or gDNA that made up the material.

Categorization into cohorts depended on clinical history that participants reported. Recovered status in Cohort 3 required two negative PCRs, clearance, or symptom resolution. Original handling: Nucleated cell number was recorded as an estimate derived from reference gene primer amplification. Repertoires were generated with immunoSEQ multiplex PCR, while TCRdb's copy carries only in-frame clones and drops some. D and trimming come from the DNA, and the V and J calls and clone size come from that table. The sample lists 150,000 or so clones, roughly 87% occurring once. Sequencing input: PBMCs or T cells enriched from blood (not recorded which). The sequence derives from a woman in her 50s who had recovered from COVID-19.

CDR3 bases: TGTGCCAGCAGCTTTGGCGGGAAGAACTACAATGAGCAGTTCTTC. Its protein product is CASSFGGKNYNEQFF. The chain combines TRBV5-6 with TRBJ2-1; D might be TRBD2 (6 bases). CDR1 and CDR2 (germline): SGHDT, YYEEEE. The CDR3 runs 15 residues. Trimming pared 2 bases from V and 3 bases from J, leaving 12 bases between.